The source of this TCR beta chain is a study of T cells expressing NK-cell markers. Whole-study context: The TCR beta repertoires were obtained from sorted CD3+CD56+NKG2C+, CD3+CD56+NKG2C- and CD3+CD56-NKG2C+ T cells. One of eight sequenced donors was HCMV-seronegative; the other seven were seropositive.

TCR beta cDNA was generated via 5'RACE template switching incorporating UMIs. TCRdb reanalyzed the 5' RACE reads and collapses them to one entry per CDR3 protein, without DNA. The sample has some 440,000 distinct CDR3 sequences. There are 19 residues in the CDR3. CDR1 is DFQATT, CDR2 SNEGSKA, per germline (reference sequence). Note on this clonotype: Its target is unknown.

Findings and limits, study-wide: The study found these clonotypes also leading the CD3+CD56-NKG2C+ fraction in a few donors.

The sequenced material came from blood T cells: a sorted CD56 or NKG2C T cell subset, CD4+ or CD8+ T cells, or bulk PBMC T cells (not recorded which). The J gene is TRBJ2-4, the V gene TRBV20-1; TCRdb calls TRBD2, which cannot be checked without DNA. The receptor was isolated from a woman between 50 and 59 years old in good health. The CDR3 loop is CSARRGTSGRAGAKNIQYF.